A single sample gave rise to the 13 T cell receptor beta chains below, sequenced in a study of preoperative IRX-2 immunotherapy in early breast cancer. The treatment is: preoperative locoregional IRX-2 cytokine immunotherapy. Only in-frame clones appear in the TCRdb table, and some are missing; sequencing was by immunoSEQ multiplex PCR. The data contain approximately 100,000 clones, 75% to 90% of them singletons. The sample in question was tumor tissue, obtained after IRX-2 immunotherapy. Receptors originate from a human donor with breast cancer.

This chain uses TRBV23-1 with TRBJ1-4; D call uncertain. TRBV23-1 carries the ORF label, with uncertain function. Trimming pared 6 bases from V and 6 bases from J, leaving 20 bases between. This CDR3 spans 16 amino acids. CDR3 loop: CASSQEGLQRYEKLFF. CDR3 DNA: TGCGCCAGCAGCCAAGAAGGTCTCCAGCGGTATGAAAAACTGTTTTTT.

The gene calls are TRBV5-1 and TRBJ2-1; 10 nucleotides align to TRBD1. V shed 7 bases, J shed 8 bases, and the junction held 9 bases outside the gene matches. CDR3 size: 14 residues. Looked up from germline, CDR1 is SGHRS and CDR2 is YFSETQ. Written as DNA, the CDR3 is TGCGCCAGCGGCACGGACAGGGGGATGGATGAGCAGTTCTTC. This sequence encodes CASGTDRGMDEQFF.

The chain couples TRBV10-2 to TRBJ2-2; 9 positions agree with TRBD1. The CDR3 has 16 amino acids. Trimming at V came to 2 bases and at J to 6 bases, leaving 7 bases not matched to a gene. Germline V gene lookup returns CDR1 WSHSY and CDR2 SAAADI. Here the CDR3 reads CASSEAGQGIPGELFF. The CDR3 DNA reads as TGCGCCAGCAGTGAGGCGGGACAGGGAATTCCCGGGGAGCTGTTTTTT.

This clone was detected once. This chain joins TRBV5-4 and TRBJ2-7; 8 positions match TRBD1. The V gene's germline CDR1 is SGHNT and CDR2 YYREEE (reference sequence). The V gene end was trimmed by 1 base and the J gene end by 0 bases; junction bases not matched to a gene: 3. The CDR3 covers 15 residues. CDR3 in amino acids: CASSLWDRLSYEQYF. CDR3 in DNA: TGTGCCAGCAGCTTGTGGGACAGGCTCTCCTACGAGCAGTACTTC.

This chain connects TRBV5-1 to TRBJ2-2; D possibly corresponds to TRBD2 (6 bases). The germline gives CDR1 SGHRS, CDR2 YFSETQ. V gave up 3 bases and J gave up 4 bases, with 10 bases separating them. The CDR3 extends over 14 amino acids. The CDR3 loop is CASSSGEGTGELFF. CDR3 nucleotide sequence: TGCGCCAGCAGCTCGGGAGAGGGCACCGGGGAGCTGTTTTTT.

V gene TRBV23-1 combines with J gene TRBJ2-7, with D unresolved. TRBV23-1 falls under the ORF class, with uncertain function. This CDR3 has 15 amino acids. Trimming removed 7 bases from V and 5 bases from J, with 21 bases in between. The CDR3: CASIQRRQVRNEQYF. The CDR3 DNA sequence: TGCGCCAGCATCCAGAGGCGGCAGGTTCGAAACGAGCAGTACTTC.

This chain connects TRBV18 to TRBJ1-5; tentatively, D is TRBD1 (5 bases). Germline CDR1 is KGHSH and CDR2 is LQKENI. The germline V and J ends were trimmed by 3 bases and 6 bases, with 12 bases remaining between them. This CDR3 region has 14 residues. This CDR3 reads CASSPQGTGQPQHF. The DNA of the CDR3 is TGTGCCAGCTCACCGCAGGGAACGGGTCAGCCCCAGCATTTT.

The chain joins TRBV6-8 to TRBJ2-3, with TRBD2 matching 8 bases. Per germline, CDR1 MNHGY and CDR2 SAAAGT. With 5 bases clipped from V and 0 bases from J, the junction kept 4 bases outside the gene matches. CDR3 size: 15 residues. The CDR3 reads CASSPLADSTDTQYF. The CDR3 DNA reads as TGTGCCAGCAGTCCACTAGCGGATAGCACAGATACGCAGTATTTT.

This clone was observed a single time. This rearrangement joins TRBV11-3 to TRBJ2-1; no definite D call. V dropped 7 bases and J dropped 0 bases, with 13 bases sitting between them. CDR1 and CDR2 from the germline V gene are SGHNT and YENEEA. CDR3 length equals 15 residues. The CDR3 DNA is TGTGCCAGCAACTCGACAAGAAGCTCCTACAATGAGCAGTTCTTC. Residues: CASNSTRSSYNEQFF.

The gene calls are TRBV28 and TRBJ1-3; possibly TRBD1 for D (5 bases). Germline V gene data show CDR1 as MDHEN and CDR2 as SYDVKM. Trimming took off 6 bases at V and 4 bases at J, with 16 bases between the two ends. This CDR3 is 15 amino acids long. The CDR3 spells CASRAGLPRGNTIYF. The CDR3 DNA follows: TGTGCCAGCAGAGCGGGACTCCCGCGGGGAAACACCATATATTTT.

This chain uses TRBV19 with TRBJ1-5; possibly TRBD1 for D (5 bases). The germline V gene encodes CDR1 LNHDA and CDR2 SQIVND (reference sequence). The ends were cut back, 7 bases at V and 5 bases at J, with 18 bases in the middle. The CDR3 is 15 residues long. The CDR3 DNA sequence: TGTGCCAGTAACAATGTGATGGGGGTGGATCAGCCCCAGCATTTT. This sequence encodes CASNNVMGVDQPQHF.

This clone was seen once. This chain links TRBV7-7 with TRBJ2-7; 7 nucleotides match TRBD2. The length of the CDR3 is 16 residues. Germline-derived CDR1 and CDR2 are SSHAT and FNYEAQ (reference sequence). V lost 3 bases to trimming and J lost 3 bases; unmatched junction nucleotides: 11. The DNA for the CDR3 is TGTGCCAGCAGCTTGGGTCATACGGGAGGAATCTACGAGCAGTACTTC. It codes for CASSLGHTGGIYEQYF.

This rearrangement joins TRBV7-1 to TRBJ1-1; unclear D gene. TRBV7-1 is an open reading frame whose function is uncertain. The ends were cut back, 6 bases at V and 1 base at J, with 9 bases in the middle. The CDR3 is 13 amino acids. In DNA form, the CDR3 reads TGTGCCAGCAGTGACAACAAGAACACTGAAGCTTTCTTT. Translating it yields CASSDNKNTEAFF.